These 31 T cell receptor beta chains originate from one sample sequenced in a study of blood T cell repertoires in COVID-19. TCRdb keeps only in-frame clones here, not all; method: immunoSEQ multiplex PCR. The sample holds nearly 55,000 clones; roughly three quarters are singletons and the top ten take about 15%. The sequencing input was peripheral blood. The source of these receptors is a human donor with active or convalescent COVID-19. The donor label of this sample is uncertain.

The chain has TRBV5-1 and TRBJ2-5; 8 bases line up with TRBD2. The CDR3 consists of 18 residues. CDR1 and CDR2 (germline): SGHRS, YFSETQ. Trimming cost V 2 bases and J 2 bases; bases outside gene matches: 14. The CDR3 DNA sequence: TGCGCCAGCAGCTTAGGAGTGGCGGTAGCGGGGTCTCAAGAGACCCAGTACTTC. This translates into CASSLGVAVAGSQETQYF.

The chain recombines TRBV9 with TRBJ2-1; D is possibly TRBD2 (5 bases). Germline V gene lookup returns CDR1 SGDLS and CDR2 YYNGEE. Trimming shortened V by 3 bases and J by 9 bases, and 10 bases separated the two germline ends. The CDR3 contains 12 residues. CDR3 sequence: CASSARTGEQFF. For the CDR3, the DNA is TGTGCCAGCAGCGCCCGGACTGGTGAGCAGTTCTTC.

The CDR3 spells CASSAGQGASLEQYF. DNA for the CDR3: TGTGCCAGCAGCGCAGGACAGGGGGCCTCTCTCGAGCAGTACTTC. This sequence joins TRBV5-4 and TRBJ2-7; 11 bases are a match to TRBD1. CDR3 size: 15 residues. J was trimmed by 6 bases and V by 4 bases; bases with no gene match: 9. From germline, CDR1 is SGHNT and CDR2 YYREEE (reference sequence). The entire variable domain, with the rest obtained from reference TRBV5-4 and TRBJ2-7, is as follows: ETGVTQSPTHLIKTRGQQVTLRCSSQSGHNTVSWYQQALGQGPQFIFQYYREEENGRGNFPPRFSGLQFPNYSSELNVNALELDDSALYLCASSAGQGASLEQYFGPGTRLTVT.

The gene calls are TRBV5-4 and TRBJ2-7, with D uncertain. Germline loops: CDR1 SGHNT, CDR2 YYREEE (reference sequence). The CDR3 covers 13 residues. Deletions cut 0 bases from V and 0 bases from J, with 4 bases between. The DNA of the CDR3 is TGTGCCAGCAGCTTGGCCGGCTCCTACGAGCAGTACTTC. Translation: CASSLAGSYEQYF. Filled out from reference TRBV5-4 and TRBJ2-7, the complete variable domain reads ETGVTQSPTHLIKTRGQQVTLRCSSQSGHNTVSWYQQALGQGPQFIFQYYREEENGRGNFPPRFSGLQFPNYSSELNVNALELDDSALYLCASSLAGSYEQYFGPGTRLTVT.

CDR3 nucleotides: TGTGCCAGCACCTCCTCCGGACTAGCTGGGGAGCAGTTCTTC. This gives the protein CASTSSGLAGEQFF. The rearrangement links TRBV6-5 to TRBJ2-1, with TRBD2 matching 8 bases. The CDR3 has 14 amino acids. Germline lookup yields CDR1 MNHEY and CDR2 SVGAGI. The V gene end was trimmed by 7 bases and the J gene end by 10 bases; junction bases not matched to a gene: 12.

V and J are TRBV5-1 and TRBJ2-3; D not resolved. This CDR3 comprises 14 residues. Deletions cut 0 bases from V and 6 bases from J, with 11 bases between. Germline values: CDR1 SGHRS, CDR2 YFSETQ. CDR3 nucleotide sequence: TGCGCCAGCAGCTTGGCCAGTGGTGTGGATACGCAGTATTTT. As protein: CASSLASGVDTQYF. Based on the CDR3 plus reference TRBV5-1 and TRBJ2-3, the full variable domain is KAGVTQTPRYLIKTRGQQVTLSCSPISGHRSVSWYQQTPGQGLQFLFEYFSETQRNKGNFPGRFSGRQFSNSRSEMNVSTLELGDSALYLCASSLASGVDTQYFGPGTRLTVL.

This chain joins TRBV7-2 and TRBJ2-5, with TRBD2 matching over 7 bases. The germline V gene encodes CDR1 SGHTA and CDR2 FQGNSA. There are 16 residues in the CDR3. The V and J ends lost 5 bases and 4 bases, in that order; junction bases with no gene match: 13. CDR3: CASSGLAGLGVETQYF. The CDR3 region has the DNA TGTGCCAGCAGCGGATTAGCCGGACTAGGGGTAGAGACCCAGTACTTC.

This chain joins TRBV7-2 and TRBJ2-5, with 8 bases lining up with TRBD2. The V segment lost 5 bases and the J segment 1 base; nucleotides outside the gene matches: 6. Germline loops: CDR1 SGHTA, CDR2 FQGNSA. The CDR3 runs to 15 residues. CDR3 sequence: CASSPRAGGQETQYF. CDR3 sequence (DNA): TGTGCCAGCAGCCCCCGGGCGGGGGGCCAAGAGACCCAGTACTTC.

The chain joins TRBV19 to TRBJ2-7; the D gene is possibly TRBD1 (6 bases). Germline CDR1 is LNHDA and CDR2 is SQIVND (reference sequence). This CDR3 contains 14 residues. The V end was cut by 6 bases, the J end by 5 bases, with 17 bases between. The CDR3 bases are TGTGCCAGTAGCCGGACAGAGGCCTTAGACGAGCAGTACTTC. Translation gives CASSRTEALDEQYF. Combining the CDR3 with reference TRBV19 and TRBJ2-7 gives the whole variable domain DGGITQSPKYLFRKEGQNVTLSCEQNLNHDAMYWYRQDPGQGLRLIYYSQIVNDFQKGDIAEGYSVSREKKESFPLTVTSAQKNPTAFYLCASSRTEALDEQYFGPGTRLTVT.

The chain joins TRBV24-1 to TRBJ2-1; D is possibly TRBD1 (6 bases). CDR3 length equals 13 residues. The germline V and J ends were trimmed by 9 bases and 0 bases, with 8 bases remaining between them. The germline V gene encodes CDR1 KGHDR and CDR2 SFDVKD. The CDR3 reads CATSGVSYNEQFF. CDR3 nucleotide sequence: TGTGCCACCTCAGGGGTCTCCTACAATGAGCAGTTCTTC.

The J gene is TRBJ2-7, the V gene TRBV10-3, with 10 bases that match TRBD1. V dropped 4 bases and J dropped 3; count of bases not matched to a gene: 6. The V gene's germline CDR1 is ENHRY and CDR2 SYGVKD. CDR3 length equals 15 residues. DNA of the CDR3: TGTGCCATCAGTGGGGGGACAGGGGTCCACTACGAGCAGTACTTC. It codes for CAISGGTGVHYEQYF.

V gene TRBV28 combines with J gene TRBJ2-5; 10 bases agree with TRBD2. Per germline, CDR1 MDHEN and CDR2 SYDVKM. The CDR3 has 12 amino acids. CDR3 sequence: CGVAGGRETQYF. DNA for the CDR3: TGTGGAGTAGCGGGAGGAAGAGAGACCCAGTACTTC. The full variable domain, in which reference TRBV28 and TRBJ2-5 provide the parts outside the CDR3, is DVKVTQSSRYLVKRTGEKVFLECVQDMDHENMFWYRQDPGLGLRLIYFSYDVKMKEKGDIPEGYSVSREKKERFSLILESASTNQTSMYLCGVAGGRETQYFGPGTRLLVL.

The rearrangement joins TRBV5-1 to TRBJ2-4, with 7 bases lining up with TRBD1. Germline V lookup: CDR1 SGHRS, CDR2 YFSETQ. The V segment lost 2 bases and the J segment 2 bases; nucleotides outside the gene matches: 4. This CDR3 region has 15 residues. The CDR3 DNA is TGCGCCAGCAGCTTAGGGGGACAGACCAAAAACATTCAGTACTTC. Translated, it gives CASSLGGQTKNIQYF.

The V and J genes are TRBV9 and TRBJ2-7, with D possibly TRBD1 on 6 matching bases. In germline, CDR1 is SGDLS, CDR2 YYNGEE. V was clipped by 1 base and J by 1 base, with 12 bases between them. The CDR3 contains 15 residues. The CDR3 DNA sequence: TGTGCCAGCAGCGTAACCCCGACAGGTTCCTACGAGCAGTACTTC. This encodes CASSVTPTGSYEQYF.

The gene calls are TRBV11-3 and TRBJ1-1; tentative D call: TRBD1 (6 bases). The CDR3 is made up of 16 amino acids. The germline V gene encodes CDR1 SGHNT and CDR2 YENEEA. Trimming shortened V by 1 base and J by 0 bases, and 12 bases separated the two germline ends. The CDR3 DNA sequence: TGTGCCAGCAGCTTAGGCGGGGGGCGACTGAACACTGAAGCTTTCTTT. Translation gives CASSLGGGRLNTEAFF. Combining the CDR3 with reference TRBV11-3 and TRBJ1-1 gives the whole variable domain EAGVVQSPRYKIIEKKQPVAFWCNPISGHNTLYWYLQNLGQGPELLIRYENEEAVDDSQLPKDRFSAERLKGVDSTLKIQPAELGDSAVYLCASSLGGGRLNTEAFFGQGTRLTVV.

A single count supports this clone. V usage is TRBV13 and J usage is TRBJ2-5; 9 bases agree with TRBD2. The germline CDR1 and CDR2 sequences are PRHDT and FYEKMQ (reference sequence). The CDR3 totals 16 residues. V lost 5 bases, J lost 3 bases, and 10 bases stayed unmatched. The CDR3 DNA follows: TGTGCCAGCAGCCCAAGAGTAGCGGGGGTGGAAGAGACCCAGTACTTC. It yields the protein CASSPRVAGVEETQYF.

The genes are TRBV7-8 and TRBJ1-6; TRBD1 matches at 8 bases. This CDR3 has 15 residues. The germline CDR1 and CDR2 sequences are SGHVS and FQNEAQ. J lost 8 bases, V lost 5 bases, and 8 bases had no gene match. CDR3 in DNA: TGTGCCAGCAGCGGCCGACAGGGGAGCTATTCACCCCTCCACTTT. It yields the protein CASSGRQGSYSPLHF.

The V call is TRBV2, the J call TRBJ2-6; no reliable D call. CDR1 is SNHLY, CDR2 FYNNEI, per germline. The CDR3 has 15 amino acids. The V end lost 2 bases, the J end lost 0 bases, and 5 bases lay between the germline ends. For the CDR3, the DNA is TGTGCCAGCAGTGAAATGCGCTCTGGGGCCAACGTCCTGACTTTC. Residues: CASSEMRSGANVLTF.

This clone was found a few times. The chain joins TRBV2 to TRBJ1-6; D possibly corresponds to TRBD1 (6 bases). CDR3 size: 15 residues. Germline V CDR1 and CDR2: SNHLY, FYNNEI. V lost 8 bases to trimming and J lost 2 bases, with 13 bases between them. The CDR3 region has the DNA TGTGCCAGCGGGGGCGGAAAGACCTATAATTCACCCCTCCACTTT. Its protein product is CASGGGKTYNSPLHF. Full variable domain (rest looked up from reference TRBV2 and TRBJ1-6): EPEVTQTPSHQVTQMGQEVILRCVPISNHLYFYWYRQILGQKVEFLVSFYNNEISEKSEIFDDQFSVERPDGSNFTLKIRSTKLEDSAMYFCASGGGKTYNSPLHFGNGTRLTVT.

The V and J genes are TRBV19 and TRBJ1-4, with 7 bases matching TRBD1. The germline gives CDR1 LNHDA, CDR2 SQIVND (reference sequence). The ends lost 4 bases at V and 7 bases at J; junction bases unmatched: 9. The CDR3 is made up of 15 amino acids. The CDR3 coding sequence is TGTGCCAGTAGTACCCTACAGGGGCGGTCTGAAAAACTGTTTTTT. It is translated as CASSTLQGRSEKLFF.

The chain couples TRBV4-2 to TRBJ1-4; D is ambiguous. The germline V gene has CDR1 LGHNA and CDR2 YNFKEQ. The V and J ends lost 0 bases and 3 bases respectively, with 17 bases between them. This CDR3 is built from 18 residues. In DNA, the CDR3 is TGTGCCAGCAGCCAAGAATTCGTGGGCACAGTGGCTAATGAAAAACTGTTTTTT. Amino acid sequence: CASSQEFVGTVANEKLFF.

The chain links TRBV30 to TRBJ2-7; the match to TRBD2 covers 13 bases. The CDR3 runs 14 residues. Unmatched junction bases numbered 9, after V lost 4 bases and J lost 9 bases. Looked up from germline, CDR1 is GTSNPN and CDR2 is SVGIG (reference sequence). The CDR3 DNA is TGTGCCTGGACGAGGACTAGCGGGAGTTCAGCGCAGTACTTC. Residues: CAWTRTSGSSAQYF.

The rearrangement links TRBV11-1 to TRBJ1-2; 7 nucleotides agree with TRBD1. This CDR3 is 14 amino acids long. V dropped 5 bases and J dropped 13; count of bases not matched to a gene: 16. The germline V gene has CDR1 SGHAT and CDR2 FQDESV (reference sequence). In nucleotides, the CDR3 is TGTGCCAGCAGCAGCTCAGGACAGGCGACTCAAAGCACCTTC. Encoded protein: CASSSSGQATQSTF. Complete variable domain (other parts from reference TRBV11-1 and TRBJ1-2): EAEVAQSPRYKITEKSQAVAFWCDPISGHATLYWYRQILGQGPELLVQFQDESVVDDSQLPKDRFSAERLKGVDSTLKIQPAELGDSAMYLCASSSSGQATQSTFGSGTRLTVV.

This chain joins TRBV23-1 and TRBJ2-7; a possible D gene is TRBD1 (6 bases). TRBV23-1 is classed as an ORF, of uncertain function. V was pared by 6 bases and J by 3 bases, with 21 bases between. CDR3 length: 16 residues. CDR3 sequence reads: CASSLCGGRGIYEQYF. For the CDR3, the DNA is TGCGCCAGCAGCCTTTGTGGGGGCAGGGGAATCTACGAGCAGTACTTC.

The J gene is TRBJ2-1, the V gene TRBV27, with 10 positions matching TRBD2. Germline V gene data show CDR1 as MNHEY and CDR2 as SMNVEV (reference sequence). The CDR3 runs to 16 residues. The V segment lost 2 bases and the J segment 7 bases; nucleotides outside the gene matches: 8. CDR3 residues: CASSLLTSGIGNEQFF. The CDR3 DNA reads as TGTGCCAGCAGTTTACTTACTAGCGGGATAGGTAATGAGCAGTTCTTC.

This clone was detected once. The rearrangement joins TRBV24-1 to TRBJ2-3, with D possibly being TRBD2 (5 bases). V lost 3 bases to trimming and J lost 2 bases, with 11 bases between them. The CDR3 runs to 15 residues. Germline lookup yields CDR1 KGHDR and CDR2 SFDVKD. CDR3 loop: CATSDLGLSTDTQYF. The DNA of the CDR3 is TGTGCCACCAGTGATCTTGGACTCTCCACAGATACGCAGTATTTT.

The chain uses TRBV12-3 or TRBV12-4 and TRBJ1-3, with no clear D. The CDR3 is 13 amino acids. The ends were cut back, 7 bases at V and 8 bases at J, with 15 bases in the middle. This chain's CDR3 is CASNPDGRYTIYF. The CDR3 DNA reads as TGTGCCAGCAATCCGGACGGGAGATACACCATATATTTT.

The V gene is TRBV30, the J gene TRBJ1-6, with D perhaps TRBD1 (6 bases). This CDR3 is built from 14 residues. Germline CDR1 reads GTSNPN; CDR2 reads SVGIG (reference sequence). The V end lost 0 bases, the J end lost 8 bases, and 11 bases lay between the germline ends. The CDR3 loop reads CAWSVGGGDSPLHF. DNA for the CDR3: TGTGCCTGGAGTGTAGGGGGTGGTGATTCACCCCTCCACTTT.

The rearrangement uses TRBV6-2 or TRBV6-3 and TRBJ1-1; 11 bases line up with TRBD1. The germline gives CDR1 MNHEY, CDR2 SVGEGT. CDR3 size: 17 residues. The J segment lost 5 bases and the V segment lost 2 bases, leaving 10 bases of the junction unmatched. CDR3 sequence reads: CASSYPGQGDGRTEAFF. The CDR3 DNA reads TGTGCCAGCAGTTACCCGGGACAGGGGGATGGTAGGACTGAAGCTTTCTTT.

This chain uses TRBV18 with TRBJ2-7; perhaps TRBD1 as D (6 bases). Deletions cut 3 bases from V and 2 bases from J, with 14 bases between. Germline V gives CDR1 KGHSH, CDR2 LQKENI. This CDR3 contains 15 residues. As DNA, the CDR3 is TGTGCCAGCTCACCCCAGACAGGAACAACCTACGAGCAGTACTTC. This encodes CASSPQTGTTYEQYF.

The V and J genes are TRBV11-2 and TRBJ1-1; D unclear. V dropped 4 bases and J dropped 5 bases, with 17 bases sitting between them. CDR3 length: 15 residues. Germline V gene lookup returns CDR1 SGHAT and CDR2 FQNNGV. Here the CDR3 DNA reads TGTGCCAGCAGCTCCTACCCCGAGGGAGGGACTGAAGCTTTCTTT. Its protein is CASSSYPEGGTEAFF.